The source of this TCR beta chain is a study of blood T cell repertoires in COVID-19. Study background: Whether acute or convalescent, the COVID-19 samples came from the United States, Italy and Spain. PBMCs, B-cell-depleted T cells, or T cells were the source of the cDNA or gDNA that made up the material.

The CDR3 length is 15 residues. Trimming cost V 8 bases and J 5 bases, with 21 bases left between them. The V gene's germline CDR1 is LNHDA and CDR2 SQIVND (reference sequence). The authors' processing: Reference gene primers were amplified, and this amplification served to estimate nucleated cell counts. TCRdb's table, derived via immunoSEQ multiplex PCR, lists solely in-frame clones and lacks some. V and J calls plus clone size are reproduced from that table; the DNA served to infer D and trimming. Of approximately 190,000 clones listed, around 85% were seen once; the top ten hold about 2.1%. The sequenced sample was peripheral blood. The chain recombines TRBV19 with TRBJ2-5; maybe TRBD1 (6 bases). The sequence derives from an older man with active or convalescent COVID-19. CDR3: CASSPGSARGETQYF. The CDR3 DNA reads TGTGCCAGTTCCCCCGGGTCTGCGAGGGGGGAGACCCAGTACTTC. The whole variable domain, filled in from reference TRBV19 and TRBJ2-5, reads DGGITQSPKYLFRKEGQNVTLSCEQNLNHDAMYWYRQDPGQGLRLIYYSQIVNDFQKGDIAEGYSVSREKKESFPLTVTSAQKNPTAFYLCASSPGSARGETQYFGPGTRLLVL.